These T cell receptor beta chains were read from a single sample in a study of blood T cell repertoires in COVID-19. This table comes from immunoSEQ multiplex PCR, and its TCRdb copy is limited to in-frame clones, with some not included. The sample includes 150,000 or so clones, over 75% seen only once; the top ten take approximately 10%. The sample taken for sequencing was PBMCs or T cells enriched from blood (not recorded which). The receptors were gathered from a man in his fifties or sixties who had recovered from COVID-19. The CDR3 runs from the conserved cysteine through the conserved F or W. D genes are given only for firm matches. Not every row has a clone size; where given, it reads once, few, many or a size class.

v_gene	j_gene	abundance	d_gene	CDR3nt	CDR3aa
TRBV5-1	TRBJ2-7	.	TRBD1	TGCGCCAGCAGCTTGAATCCGGGACAGACCTACGAGCAGTACTTC	CASSLNPGQTYEQYF
TRBV3-1/TRBV3-2	TRBJ1-6	.	TRBD1	TGTGCCAGTCAAACGGGACAGCTTAATTCACCCCTCCACTTT	CASQTGQLNSPLHF
TRBV28	TRBJ1-1	.	.	TGTGCCAGCAGTTTACAACAGGGAGCTTTCTTT	CASSLQQGAFF
TRBV7-9	TRBJ2-7	few	TRBD1	TGTGCCAGCAGCCTTCCACCGGGACAGGCCCCCGATCCGGCCAGTTGGCAGTACTTC	CASSLPPGQAPDPASWQYF
TRBV11-2	TRBJ1-6	few	TRBD1	TGTGCCAGCAGTAGGGGGACAGGGAGCTCCTATAATTCACCCCTCCACTTT	CASSRGTGSSYNSPLHF
TRBV5-6	TRBJ2-3	.	.	TGTGCCAGCAGCCAGACTAGCACAGATACGCAGTATTTT	CASSQTSTDTQYF
TRBV7-9	TRBJ2-5	.	.	TGTGCCAGCAGCTTGTCACAGTACCAAGAGACCCAGTACTTC	CASSLSQYQETQYF
TRBV2	TRBJ2-5	.	TRBD1	TGTGCCAGCAGTCAAGGGACAGGGAGTGTAGAGACCCAGTACTTC	CASSQGTGSVETQYF
TRBV27	TRBJ2-2	.	TRBD2	TGTGCCAGCAGTTTAGAGGCGGGAGGGGTCGGGGAGCTGTTTTTT	CASSLEAGGVGELFF
TRBV24-1	TRBJ1-5	once	TRBD1	TGTGCCACCAGTGACTCGACAGGGATGAACAATCAGCCCCAGCATTTT	CATSDSTGMNNQPQHF
TRBV6-1	TRBJ2-1	.	TRBD2	TGTGCCAGCAGTGAATTTCGGACTAGGATAAATGAGCAGTTCTTC	CASSEFRTRINEQFF
TRBV30	TRBJ1-2	.	TRBD1	TGTGCCTGGGCGGGACAGGTGGGGGGCTACACCTTC	CAWAGQVGGYTF
TRBV3-1/TRBV3-2	TRBJ2-7	.	.	TGTGCCAGCAGCCTCGCCGAGGCCTACGAGCAGTACTTC	CASSLAEAYEQYF
TRBV29-1	TRBJ1-2	once	.	TGCAGCGTTGATGACAGACACTATGGCTACACCTTC	CSVDDRHYGYTF
TRBV7-9	TRBJ2-4	.	TRBD1	TGTGCCAGCAGCTTAGAACAGGGGGGTGCCAAAAACATTCAGTACTTC	CASSLEQGGAKNIQYF
TRBV9	TRBJ2-1	.	TRBD1	TGTGCCAGCAGCCTCTCGGGACAGGGGAGCAATGAGCAGTTCTTC	CASSLSGQGSNEQFF
TRBV27	TRBJ2-7	.	.	TGTGCCAGCAGTTTCCAGGGGCTGAACTACGAGCAGTACTTC	CASSFQGLNYEQYF
TRBV29-1	TRBJ2-1	.	TRBD1	TGCAGCGTTTGGCAGGGGGCAAGGAATGAGCAGTTCTTC	CSVWQGARNEQFF
TRBV6-5	TRBJ2-5	.	.	TGTGCCAGCAGCCTCCGGGACACAGAGACCCAGTACTTC	CASSLRDTETQYF
TRBV11-2	TRBJ2-1	.	TRBD2	TGTGCCAGCAGCTTAGATAGTGCATCAGCGGGAGGGACTGAGCAGTTCTTC	CASSLDSASAGGTEQFF
TRBV19	TRBJ1-5	.	.	TGTGCCAGTAGAGAGGGAAATCAGCCCCAGCATTTT	CASREGNQPQHF
TRBV7-2	TRBJ1-2	few	.	TGTGCCAGCAGCTTAGAACCGGGACACAACTATGGCTACACCTTC	CASSLEPGHNYGYTF
TRBV27	TRBJ2-1	.	TRBD2	TGTGCCAGCAGTTTATTAGCGGGAGTAGCAGAGCAGTTCTTC	CASSLLAGVAEQFF
TRBV29-1	TRBJ1-1	.	TRBD1	TGCAGCGTTGTAGGGGGCTCCATGAACACTGAAGCTTTCTTT	CSVVGGSMNTEAFF
TRBV28	TRBJ2-7	.	TRBD2	TGTGCCAGCAGTACTATAGGACTAGCGGGAGGGGGAGGGGGCTACGAGCAGTACTTC	CASSTIGLAGGGGGYEQYF
TRBV6-2/TRBV6-3	TRBJ2-2	.	.	TGTGCCAGCAGTTATAGGGGCACCGGGGAGCTGTTTTTT	CASSYRGTGELFF
TRBV2	TRBJ2-7	.	.	TGTGCCAGCAGCACAGCCTACGAGCAGTACTTC	CASSTAYEQYF
TRBV3-1/TRBV3-2	TRBJ2-7	.	.	TGTGCCACCCGAGGAGGAAAGCCCTACGAGCAGTACTTC	CATRGGKPYEQYF
TRBV28	TRBJ1-2	.	TRBD1	TGTGCCAGCAGTTTTGGGACAGCCAACTATGGCTACACCTTC	CASSFGTANYGYTF
TRBV19	TRBJ1-5	.	TRBD1	TGTGCCAGTAGTACCCGGACAGGGTCAATCGGAGCCCAGCATTTT	CASSTRTGSIGAQHF
TRBV7-8	TRBJ2-5	.	TRBD2	TGTGCCAGCAGCTTAGTGGGATCGGGGGGAAGTCGTCAAGAGACCCAGTACTTC	CASSLVGSGGSRQETQYF
TRBV3-1/TRBV3-2	TRBJ2-2	.	.	TGTGCCAGCAGGGGAGACCCAACCGGGGAGCTGTTTTTT	CASRGDPTGELFF
TRBV25-1	TRBJ1-5	.	.	TGTGCCAGCAGTGAGGTGGGGGGGAGACAGCCCCAGCATTTT	CASSEVGGRQPQHF
TRBV9	TRBJ2-3	.	TRBD2	TGTGCCAGCAGCGCAAGCGGGGGGGCTGCAGATACGCAGTATTTT	CASSASGGAADTQYF
TRBV30	TRBJ1-5	.	.	TGTGCCTCTAGTAGGGGGGGAGGGGATAGCAATCAGCCCCAGCATTTT	CASSRGGGDSNQPQHF
TRBV7-2	TRBJ2-7	.	TRBD1	TGTGCCAGCAGCTGGCGGGACAGGACCGAGCAGTACTTC	CASSWRDRTEQYF
TRBV7-7	TRBJ2-1	.	TRBD2	TGTGCCAGCAGCTTAGAGGCGGGGGGGTACAATGAGCAGTTCTTC	CASSLEAGGYNEQFF
TRBV7-3	TRBJ1-2	.	TRBD1	TGTGCCAGCAGCGTTGGGACAGGGGATAGCGGCTACACCTTC	CASSVGTGDSGYTF
TRBV7-9	TRBJ2-3	.	.	TGTGCCAGCAGCTTAGCTAGCGCACGGACAGATACGCAGTATTTT	CASSLASARTDTQYF
TRBV10-3	TRBJ2-5	.	.	TGTGCCACCAGGGGTGGAACGGCGGGAGCAGAGACCCAGTACTTC	CATRGGTAGAETQYF
TRBV28	TRBJ2-1	.	TRBD1	TGTGCCAGCAGTTTTAATCCGGGACAGCCTGGCAATGAGCAGTTCTTC	CASSFNPGQPGNEQFF
TRBV5-1	TRBJ1-2	.	TRBD1	TGCGCCAGCAGTGACAGGGAAAGGGTCCAATATGGCTACACCTTC	CASSDRERVQYGYTF
TRBV14	TRBJ1-1	once	TRBD1	TGTGCCAGCAGCACACGGACAGGGATGAACACTGAAGCTTTCTTT	CASSTRTGMNTEAFF
TRBV24-1	TRBJ1-5	.	.	TGTGCCACCAGTGACCAGGGGTATCAGCCCCAGCATTTT	CATSDQGYQPQHF
TRBV3-1/TRBV3-2	TRBJ2-7	.	TRBD1	TGTGCCAGCAGCCTTAACGGGCGCAGGGGGTACTCCGAGCAGTACTTC	CASSLNGRRGYSEQYF
TRBV27	TRBJ2-7	.	TRBD2	TGTGCCAGCACACGACTAGCGGGAGGGCCTTCCTACGAGCAGTACTTC	CASTRLAGGPSYEQYF
TRBV28	TRBJ2-2	once	.	TGTGCCAGCAGTATTACAGGGACCGGGGAGCTGTTTTTT	CASSITGTGELFF
TRBV5-4	TRBJ2-1	.	TRBD1	TGTGCCAGCAGCAAGAGTGGACAGGTCTATGAGCAGTTCTTC	CASSKSGQVYEQFF
TRBV7-2	TRBJ1-1	.	TRBD1	TGTGCCAGCAGCCCCCCACAGGGGATGAACACTGAAGCTTTCTTT	CASSPPQGMNTEAFF
TRBV28	TRBJ2-2	.	.	TGTGCCAGCAGTAGTAGGCGGGGCACCGGGGAGCTGTTTTTT	CASSSRRGTGELFF
TRBV19	TRBJ2-2	few	TRBD2	TGTGCCAGTAGTAAACTAGCGGGGGGAACCGGGGAGCTGTTTTTT	CASSKLAGGTGELFF
TRBV14	TRBJ2-1	few	.	TGTGCCAGCAGCCAAGTAGTCCCCCAGGTAGCGGCCTACAATGAGCAGTTCTTC	CASSQVVPQVAAYNEQFF